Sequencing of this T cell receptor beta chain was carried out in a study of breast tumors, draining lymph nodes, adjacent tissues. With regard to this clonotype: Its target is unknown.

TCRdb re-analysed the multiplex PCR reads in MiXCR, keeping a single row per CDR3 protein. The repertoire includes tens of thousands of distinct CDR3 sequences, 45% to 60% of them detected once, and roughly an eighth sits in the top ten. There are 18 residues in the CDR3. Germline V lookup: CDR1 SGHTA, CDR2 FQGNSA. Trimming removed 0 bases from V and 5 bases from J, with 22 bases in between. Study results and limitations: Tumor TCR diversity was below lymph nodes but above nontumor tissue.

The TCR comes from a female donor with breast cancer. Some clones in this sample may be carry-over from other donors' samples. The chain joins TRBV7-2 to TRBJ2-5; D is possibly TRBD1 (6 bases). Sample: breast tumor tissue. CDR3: CASSLAEIQGCQGETQYF. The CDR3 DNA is TGTGCCAGCAGCTTAGCGGAGATACAGGGCTGCCAGGGGGAGACCCAGTACTTC.